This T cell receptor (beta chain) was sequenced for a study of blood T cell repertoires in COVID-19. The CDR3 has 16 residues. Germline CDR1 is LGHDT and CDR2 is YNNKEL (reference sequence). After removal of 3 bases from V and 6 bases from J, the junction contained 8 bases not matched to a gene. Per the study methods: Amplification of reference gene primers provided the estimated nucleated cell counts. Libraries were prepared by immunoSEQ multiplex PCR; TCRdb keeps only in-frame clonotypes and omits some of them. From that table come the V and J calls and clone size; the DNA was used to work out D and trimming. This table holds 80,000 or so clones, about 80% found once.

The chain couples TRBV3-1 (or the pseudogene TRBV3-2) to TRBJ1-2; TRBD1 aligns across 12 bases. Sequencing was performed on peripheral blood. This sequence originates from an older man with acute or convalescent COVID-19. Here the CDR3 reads CASSQPGTGGSNGYTF. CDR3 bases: TGTGCCAGCAGCCAGCCCGGGACAGGGGGCTCGAATGGCTACACCTTC.